The 18 T cell receptor beta chains presented below share a single source sample, sequenced in a study of cytomegalovirus exposure and HLA in healthy donors. The PCR employed 60 Vbeta primers together with 13 Jbeta primers. Assay used: immunoSEQ multiplex PCR; TCRdb lists only in-frame clones, some missing. This repertoire includes some 75,000 clones. Sequenced input: PBMCs. The source is a man in his forties or fifties in good health and CMV-seronegative.

The chain recombines TRBV27 with TRBJ2-3; TRBD1 matches 9 bases. Germline CDR1 MNHEY, CDR2 SMNVEV (reference sequence). The CDR3 is made up of 18 amino acids. Unmatched junction bases numbered 14, after V lost 7 bases and J lost 0 bases. The CDR3 here is CASNQVGTGISSTDTQYF. The CDR3 DNA reads TGTGCCAGCAACCAAGTCGGGACAGGGATCTCAAGCACAGATACGCAGTATTTT.

V is TRBV2 and J is TRBJ1-1; D is unclear. V gave up 4 bases and J gave up 11 bases, with 14 bases separating them. Germline V CDR1 and CDR2: SNHLY, FYNNEI. The CDR3 consists of 12 residues. As DNA, the CDR3 is TGTGCCAGCAGTGGGTCGAGGGTTCGGGCTTTCTTT. This translates into CASSGSRVRAFF. Variable domain in full (rest from reference TRBV2 and TRBJ1-1): EPEVTQTPSHQVTQMGQEVILRCVPISNHLYFYWYRQILGQKVEFLVSFYNNEISEKSEIFDDQFSVERPDGSNFTLKIRSTKLEDSAMYFCASSGSRVRAFFGQGTRLTVV.

The J gene is TRBJ2-7, the V gene TRBV6-6, with a weak D call TRBD1 (6 bases). Germline V lookup: CDR1 MNHNY, CDR2 SVGAGI (reference sequence). The CDR3 runs to 15 residues. Trimming removed 6 bases at V and 1 base at J, with 16 bases between. The CDR3 protein is CASRDREQGSYEQYF. Here the CDR3 DNA reads TGTGCCAGCAGGGATCGAGAACAGGGTTCCTACGAGCAGTACTTC.

The V and J genes are TRBV7-9 and TRBJ1-2; D perhaps matches TRBD1 (6 bases). The CDR3 is made up of 13 amino acids. Trimming removed 1 base at V and 8 bases at J, with 11 bases between. The germline CDR1 and CDR2 sequences are SEHNR and FQNEAQ (reference sequence). Here the CDR3 reads CASSLDRVGGYTF. Written as DNA, the CDR3 is TGTGCCAGCAGCTTAGACAGGGTTGGCGGCTACACCTTC.

The chain employs TRBV6-1 and TRBJ2-1, with TRBD2 as a possible D gene (6 bases). The CDR3 spans 16 residues. Germline lookup yields CDR1 MNHNS and CDR2 SASEGT. V lost 3 bases and J lost 2, with 14 bases in between. The CDR3 bases are TGTGCCAGCAGTGATGGGGCGGGGAAAACCTACAATGAGCAGTTCTTC. Amino acid sequence: CASSDGAGKTYNEQFF.

V and J are TRBV19 and TRBJ2-2, with 12 bases aligning to TRBD2. Trimming took 1 base from V and 4 from J; bases not matched to a gene: 7. CDR3 size: 18 residues. Germline CDR1 LNHDA, CDR2 SQIVND (reference sequence). Here the CDR3 reads CASSIALAGGLGTGELFF. CDR3 sequence (DNA): TGTGCCAGTAGTATAGCGCTAGCGGGAGGGCTCGGCACCGGGGAGCTGTTTTTT.

The chain employs TRBV7-2 and TRBJ2-4; TRBD1 matches 8 bases. Germline V gives CDR1 SGHTA, CDR2 FQGNSA. V was clipped by 2 bases and J by 6 bases; unmatched bases: 6. This CDR3 contains 15 residues. The CDR3 nucleotides are TGTGCCAGCAGCTTAAAGACAGGGGCTAGAAACATTCAGTACTTC. Translating gives CASSLKTGARNIQYF.

The gene calls are TRBV7-8 and TRBJ2-1; 16 nucleotides align to TRBD2. The CDR3 spans 22 residues. The germline gives CDR1 SGHVS, CDR2 FQNEAQ. The V gene end was trimmed by 4 bases and the J gene end by 4 bases; junction bases not matched to a gene: 19. CDR3 in amino acids: CASSSALGGGLAGGPGYNEQFF. In DNA, the CDR3 is TGTGCCAGCAGCTCGGCCCTTGGTGGGGGACTAGCGGGAGGGCCCGGGTACAATGAGCAGTTCTTC.

V and J are TRBV27 and TRBJ1-2; TRBD1 might be the D (5 bases). There are 13 residues in the CDR3. Germline V gene data show CDR1 as MNHEY and CDR2 as SMNVEV (reference sequence). Trimming left V 3 bases short and J 5 bases short, with 10 bases between. CDR3 coding DNA: TGTGCCAGCAGTTTTAGGGGAACTTATGGCTACACCTTC. Translated, it gives CASSFRGTYGYTF.

This rearrangement joins TRBV28 to TRBJ2-1, with TRBD1 matching 8 bases. Trimming took 10 bases from V and 4 from J; bases not matched to a gene: 12. This CDR3 has 15 residues. The germline CDR1 and CDR2 sequences are MDHEN and SYDVKM. CDR3 bases: TGTGCCACCTCTTCCGGGACAGGCGAATACAATGAGCAGTTCTTC. Protein product: CATSSGTGEYNEQFF.

The gene calls are TRBV5-6 and TRBJ2-1; 9 nucleotides line up with TRBD2. Trimming cost V 3 bases and J 9 bases; bases outside gene matches: 7. CDR3 length: 14 residues. CDR1 SGHDT and CDR2 YYEEEE come from the germline V gene. The CDR3 loop is CASSWGTSRAEQFF. The DNA for the CDR3 is TGTGCCAGCAGCTGGGGGACTAGCCGGGCTGAGCAGTTCTTC. Based on the CDR3 plus reference TRBV5-6 and TRBJ2-1, the full variable domain is DAGVTQSPTHLIKTRGQQVTLRCSPKSGHDTVSWYQQALGQGPQFIFQYYEEEERQRGNFPDRFSGHQFPNYSSELNVNALLLGDSALYLCASSWGTSRAEQFFGPGTRLTVL.

The chain links TRBV15 to TRBJ2-7; tentative D call: TRBD1 (5 bases). The CDR3 length is 16 residues. The germline V and J ends were trimmed by 0 bases and 4 bases, with 16 bases remaining between them. Germline assignment: CDR1 LNHNV and CDR2 YYDKDF (reference sequence). CDR3 bases: TGTGCCACCAGCAGAGATCCCCAGGGCAGAGTGTACGAGCAGTACTTC. Translated: CATSRDPQGRVYEQYF.

The V call is TRBV7-2, the J call TRBJ2-1, with TRBD2 as a possible D gene (6 bases). The germline V gene encodes CDR1 SGHTA and CDR2 FQGNSA. This CDR3 is 15 amino acids long. The V end was cut by 5 bases, the J end by 7 bases, with 18 bases between. CDR3 nucleotide sequence: TGTGCCAGCAGCCCCTTTGGTAGCGGAGATAATGAGCAGTTCTTC. Protein sequence: CASSPFGSGDNEQFF.

About this clone: At the DNA level, this CDR3 is encoded by other sequences in the same sample as well. The CDR3 protein is CASSREGQGNTEAFF. The CDR3 nucleotides read TGTGCCAGCAGCCGAGAGGGACAGGGGAACACTGAAGCTTTCTTT. The chain combines TRBV7-2 with TRBJ1-1, with 9 bases that match TRBD1. The CDR3 contains 15 residues. The V and J ends lost 5 bases and 1 base, in that order; junction bases with no gene match: 5. Per germline, CDR1 SGHTA and CDR2 FQGNSA.

The V call is TRBV6-1, the J call TRBJ1-5; a weak D match, TRBD1 (5 bases). The V end lost 4 bases, the J end lost 7 bases, and 23 bases lay between the germline ends. There are 17 residues in the CDR3. CDR1 is MNHNS, CDR2 SASEGT, per germline. The CDR3 coding sequence is TGTGCCAGCAGTGGGAGCGGGTTTAGGGGTCCAGGCCAGCCCCAGCATTTT. Protein: CASSGSGFRGPGQPQHF.

This chain links TRBV14 with TRBJ2-3, with 9 bases identical to TRBD1. CDR3 size: 15 residues. Germline CDR1 is SGHDN and CDR2 is FVKESK. J lost 5 bases, V lost 3 bases, and 6 bases had no gene match. The DNA of the CDR3 is TGTGCCAGCAGCCACGCGACAGGGGGAGAAGATACGCAGTATTTT. As protein: CASSHATGGEDTQYF.

The rearrangement joins TRBV4-3 to TRBJ2-2; TRBD1 might be the D (7 bases). Germline CDR1 reads LGHNA; CDR2 reads YSLEER. Trimming removed 0 bases from V and 3 bases from J, with 14 bases in between. This CDR3 is 17 amino acids long. The CDR3 region has the DNA TGCGCCAGCAGCCAAGAAGCGCCAGGGGGGCACACCGGGGAGCTGTTTTTT. The encoded protein is CASSQEAPGGHTGELFF.

The chain recombines TRBV6-5 with TRBJ1-5; D unclear. The CDR3 sequence is 15 residues long. Trimming cost V 0 bases and J 0 bases, with 6 bases left between them. Germline V gene data show CDR1 as MNHEY and CDR2 as SVGAGI. The CDR3 region is CASSYSGSSNQPQHF. The CDR3 nucleotides are TGTGCCAGCAGTTACTCGGGCAGTAGCAATCAGCCCCAGCATTTT.